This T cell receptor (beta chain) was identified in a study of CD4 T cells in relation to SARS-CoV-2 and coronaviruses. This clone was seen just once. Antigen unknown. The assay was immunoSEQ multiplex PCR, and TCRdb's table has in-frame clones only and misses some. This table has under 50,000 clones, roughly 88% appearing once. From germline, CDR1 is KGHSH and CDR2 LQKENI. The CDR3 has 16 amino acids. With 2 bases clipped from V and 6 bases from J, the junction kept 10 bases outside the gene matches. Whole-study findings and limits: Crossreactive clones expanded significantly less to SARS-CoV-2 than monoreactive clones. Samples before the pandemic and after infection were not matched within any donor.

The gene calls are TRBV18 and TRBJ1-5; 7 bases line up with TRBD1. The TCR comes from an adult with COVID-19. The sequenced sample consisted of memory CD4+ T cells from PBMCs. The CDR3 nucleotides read TGTGCCAGCTCACCAAAGGAAGGACAGGTTGGTCAGCCCCAGCATTTT. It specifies CASSPKEGQVGQPQHF.